What follows are 7 T cell receptor beta chains derived from one specimen sequenced in a study of blood T cell repertoires in COVID-19. Here immunoSEQ multiplex PCR was the method, and the copy in TCRdb shows in-frame clones only, minus some. The data hold 250,000 or so clones, with 70% to 90% observed a single time. Sequencing was carried out using peripheral blood. Receptor source: a woman younger than 45 with COVID-19, enrolled during active disease.

This sequence joins TRBV5-8 and TRBJ2-3; D unclear. The CDR3 loop spans 13 amino acids. Trimming pared 6 bases from V and 0 bases from J, leaving 8 bases between. Germline values: CDR1 SGHTS, CDR2 YDEGEE. The CDR3 reads CASTRRSTDTQYF. The CDR3 bases are TGTGCCAGCACCCGTCGGAGCACAGATACGCAGTATTTT. The variable domain in full, completed from reference TRBV5-8 and TRBJ2-3, reads EAGVTQSPTHLIKTRGQQATLRCSPISGHTSVYWYQQALGLGLQFLLWYDEGEERNRGNFPPRFSGRQFPNYSSELNVNALELEDSALYLCASTRRSTDTQYFGPGTRLTVL.

CDR3 protein: CASSLWSGVGMNTEAFF. The DNA of the CDR3 is TGTGCCAGCAGTTTATGGTCAGGGGTCGGGATGAACACTGAAGCTTTCTTT. The chain uses TRBV28 and TRBJ1-1; maybe TRBD1 (6 bases). Trimming took off 0 bases at V and 0 bases at J, with 14 bases between the two ends. CDR3 length: 17 amino acids. Germline V gives CDR1 MDHEN, CDR2 SYDVKM.

This chain connects TRBV7-2 to TRBJ2-2; 9 positions match TRBD1. V lost 7 bases and J lost 4; bases outside the gene matches: 10. CDR3 length equals 16 residues. Per germline, CDR1 SGHTA and CDR2 FQGNSA. The CDR3 sequence is CASNIYRGLGTGELFF. The CDR3 DNA reads as TGTGCCAGCAATATTTACAGGGGGCTGGGCACCGGGGAGCTGTTTTTT.

The V call is TRBV5-1, the J call TRBJ1-2; tentatively, D is TRBD1 (5 bases). The CDR3 loop spans 14 amino acids. V was cut by 4 bases and J by 3 bases, with 13 bases left in between. From germline, CDR1 is SGHRS and CDR2 YFSETQ. The CDR3 sequence: CASSPARGDYGYTF. The CDR3 bases are TGCGCCAGCAGCCCGGCGCGGGGCGACTATGGCTACACCTTC.

The gene calls are TRBV18 and TRBJ2-1, with TRBD2 matching over 7 bases. The V segment lost 0 bases and the J segment 5 bases; nucleotides outside the gene matches: 7. The germline V gene has CDR1 KGHSH and CDR2 LQKENI. This CDR3 is 16 amino acids long. The DNA for the CDR3 is TGTGCCAGCTCACCACCGTTCGGACTAGTGAACAATGAGCAGTTCTTC. It codes for CASSPPFGLVNNEQFF.

The chain recombines TRBV13 with TRBJ1-3; D not resolved. This CDR3 is built from 14 residues. Germline CDR1 PRHDT, CDR2 FYEKMQ (reference sequence). The ends were cut back, 0 bases at V and 4 bases at J, with 7 bases in the middle. The CDR3 DNA reads TGTGCCAGCAGCTTAGGATTTTCGGGAAACACCATATATTTT. Translating it yields CASSLGFSGNTIYF.

CDR3 protein: CASSLGTSGDLHEQFF. As DNA, the CDR3 is TGTGCCAGCAGCTTAGGCACTAGCGGGGATTTGCATGAGCAGTTCTTC. This sequence joins TRBV7-9 and TRBJ2-1; TRBD2 matches 10 bases. The CDR3 covers 16 residues. The ends lost 1 base at V and 8 bases at J; junction bases unmatched: 8. CDR1 is SEHNR and CDR2 is FQNEAQ in the germline V gene (reference sequence).